The next 29 T cell receptor beta chains were all read from a single sample in a study of CXCR3-negative and CXCR3-positive naive CD8 T cells. UMI-labeled TRB cDNA libraries were prepared by 5' RACE. TCRdb reprocessed the 5' RACE reads and stores each CDR3 protein as one record, lacking DNA. The sample spans tens of thousands of distinct CDR3 sequences; the ten largest clones claim 6% to 8.5%. Material: memory CD8+ T cells from blood. The receptors here all came from a human donor in good health. Some clones in this sample may be carry-over from other donors' samples.

The chain combines TRBV7-6 with TRBJ2-5; checking the TCRdb D call of TRBD1 is not possible without DNA. In germline, CDR1 is SGHVS, CDR2 FNYEAQ. This CDR3 is 16 amino acids long. The CDR3 region is CASSYFTGTQRETQYF.

This chain uses TRBV5-1 with TRBJ1-5. The CDR3 is made up of 14 amino acids. Germline values: CDR1 SGHRS, CDR2 YFSETQ. The CDR3 sequence: CASGPESPEEPQHF.

The genes are TRBV20-1 and TRBJ2-3; TCRdb reports TRBD2, a call that lacks DNA to check it against. The CDR3 contains 16 residues. CDR1 and CDR2 (germline): DFQATT, SNEGSKA (reference sequence). The CDR3 is CRAPKPSGGRTDTQYF.

CDR3 sequence reads: CASAPDTGSRTGELFF. The chain uses TRBV7-9 and TRBJ2-2; TCRdb picks TRBD1, but there is no DNA to check that call. CDR1 and CDR2 (germline): SEHNR, FQNEAQ (reference sequence). The CDR3 is 16 amino acids.

This clonotype is identified as medium-sized from frequency. This chain links TRBV29-1 with TRBJ1-1. Germline V CDR1 and CDR2: SQVTM, ANQGSEA. The CDR3 is 13 amino acids. CDR3 loop: CSVEWGMNTEAFF.

V is TRBV25-1 and J is TRBJ2-4. This CDR3 has 13 residues. Germline CDR1 reads MGHDK; CDR2 reads SYGVNS. CDR3 amino acids: CASSESVWNIQYF.

The chain is built from TRBV6-2 or TRBV6-3 and TRBJ2-1. The germline CDR1 and CDR2 sequences are MNHEY and SVGEGT. The CDR3 is made up of 11 amino acids. The CDR3 protein is CASSLAYEQFF.

V and J are TRBV20-1 and TRBJ1-1; lacking DNA, the TRBD1 call made by TCRdb goes unchecked. The CDR3 contains 15 residues. Germline values: CDR1 DFQATT, CDR2 SNEGSKA (reference sequence). The CDR3 protein is CSARDMQGARTEAFF.

The chain links TRBV21-1 to TRBJ2-7; checking the TCRdb D call of TRBD1 is not possible without DNA. TRBV21-1 is classified as a pseudogene. CDR3 length equals 16 residues. CDR3 sequence: CASSTHSGTVSHEQYF.

This chain joins TRBV6-2 or TRBV6-3 and TRBJ1-5; TCRdb's D call of TRBD1 is untestable without DNA. The CDR3 spans 15 residues. Germline CDR1 and CDR2: MNHEY and SVGEGT. CDR3 protein: CASQRTAYSNQPQHF.

This clonotype is identified as medium-sized from frequency. The rearrangement links TRBV11-2 to TRBJ2-3; with no DNA, the TCRdb D assignment of TRBD2 cannot be verified. Per the germline V gene, CDR1 is SGHAT and CDR2 is FQNNGV. The CDR3 loop spans 14 amino acids. The CDR3 here is CASSLRPIGDTQYF.

V usage is TRBV5-1 and J usage is TRBJ2-3. Looked up from germline, CDR1 is SGHRS and CDR2 is YFSETQ. The CDR3 is made up of 12 amino acids. The CDR3 loop reads CASGENPDTQYF.

The chain has TRBV29-1 and TRBJ2-2; with no DNA, the TCRdb D assignment of TRBD1 cannot be verified. Germline loops: CDR1 SQVTM, CDR2 ANQGSEA. The CDR3 extends over 14 amino acids. The chain's CDR3 is CSVGGTENTGELFF.

V and J are TRBV12-3 or TRBV12-4 and TRBJ2-1. CDR3 size: 15 residues. The CDR3 here is CASIPLSASYNEQFF.

This chain connects TRBV3-1 to TRBJ2-7. CDR1 LGHDT and CDR2 YNNKEL come from the germline V gene (reference sequence). The length of the CDR3 is 14 residues. Here the CDR3 reads CASSQPGSSYEQYF.

V usage is TRBV4-3 and J usage is TRBJ2-3; TCRdb designates TRBD1, a call that cannot be tested without DNA. The CDR3 totals 20 residues. CDR1 and CDR2 from the germline V gene are LGHNA and YSLEER. CDR3 sequence reads: CASSVTWVQTGGYYTDTQYF.

The V gene is TRBV29-1, the J gene TRBJ2-5. Germline CDR1 is SQVTM and CDR2 is ANQGSEA. The CDR3 covers 13 residues. This CDR3 reads CSALRGRQETQYF.

The genes are TRBV29-1 and TRBJ1-2; TCRdb indicates TRBD1, and absent DNA this call remains unverified. Per germline, CDR1 SQVTM and CDR2 ANQGSEA. CDR3 length: 14 amino acids. This CDR3 reads CSVGPSGVHYGYTF. Variable domain in full (rest from reference TRBV29-1 and TRBJ1-2): SAVISQKPSRDICQRGTSLTIQCQVDSQVTMMFWYRQQPGQSLTLIATANQGSEATYESGFVIDKFPISRPNLTFSTLTVSNMSPEDSSIYLCSVGPSGVHYGYTFGSGTRLTVV.

This rearrangement joins TRBV4-3 to TRBJ1-6; TCRdb's D call of TRBD1 is untestable without DNA. CDR1 is LGHNA, CDR2 YSLEER, per germline. The CDR3 is 18 amino acids. CDR3 loop: CASSQKGWGQGRESPLHF.

The genes are TRBV27 and TRBJ2-6; as DNA is missing, the TRBD1 call by TCRdb cannot be tested. CDR1 and CDR2 from the germline V gene are MNHEY and SMNVEV (reference sequence). This CDR3 comprises 18 residues. This CDR3 is CASSPRGGLLSGANVLTF.

The chain uses TRBV6-5 and TRBJ2-7; absent DNA, TCRdb's TRBD1 call cannot be checked. CDR3 length equals 14 residues. Germline V gene data show CDR1 as MNHEY and CDR2 as SVGAGI. CDR3 region: CASSYGTGGYEQYF.

The V gene is TRBV7-9, the J gene TRBJ1-6. Germline V lookup: CDR1 SEHNR, CDR2 FQNEAQ (reference sequence). This CDR3 comprises 11 residues. The CDR3 spells CASSLDSPLHF. Full variable domain (missing parts from reference TRBV7-9 and TRBJ1-6): DTGVSQNPRHKITKRGQNVTFRCDPISEHNRLYWYRQTLGQGPEFLTYFQNEAQLEKSRLLSDRFSAERPKGSFSTLEIQRTEQGDSAMYLCASSLDSPLHFGNGTRLTVT.

V is TRBV7-2 and J is TRBJ2-3. From germline, CDR1 is SGHTA and CDR2 FQGNSA. The CDR3 covers 13 residues. CDR3 sequence: CASSFLGTDTQYF.

The chain has TRBV7-2 and TRBJ2-1. The CDR3 totals 12 residues. Germline assignment: CDR1 SGHTA and CDR2 FQGNSA. CDR3 sequence reads: CASSIHDNEQFF.

The chain has TRBV12-3 or TRBV12-4 and TRBJ2-1; TCRdb's D call, TRBD1, is unchecked because there is no DNA. CDR3 size: 15 residues. CDR3 amino acids: CASSGTGEAGNEQFF.

This chain links TRBV15 with TRBJ2-1; TCRdb indicates TRBD1, and absent DNA this call remains unverified. The CDR3 length is 15 residues. Germline V gives CDR1 LNHNV, CDR2 YYDKDF (reference sequence). CDR3 region: CATSRSRTGGIEQFF. The full variable domain, rest sourced from reference TRBV15 and TRBJ2-1, is DAMVIQNPRYQVTQFGKPVTLSCSQTLNHNVMYWYQQKSSQAPKLLFHYYDKDFNNEADTPDNFQSRRPNTSFCFLDIRSPGLGDTAMYLCATSRSRTGGIEQFFGPGTRLTVL.

This sequence joins TRBV20-1 and TRBJ2-5; the D call from TCRdb, TRBD1, cannot be confirmed without DNA. CDR1 is DFQATT, CDR2 SNEGSKA, per germline (reference sequence). The CDR3 is made up of 13 amino acids. The CDR3 sequence: CSARTDWGETQYF.

The genes are TRBV29-1 and TRBJ2-7; TCRdb's D gene call, TRBD1, goes unchecked for lack of DNA. Germline values: CDR1 SQVTM, CDR2 ANQGSEA. The CDR3 has 12 residues. The CDR3 spells CSAGGTAYEQYF.

V gene TRBV20-1 combines with J gene TRBJ2-7; without DNA, the TCRdb call of TRBD1 cannot be checked. The CDR3 spans 14 residues. Germline V lookup: CDR1 DFQATT, CDR2 SNEGSKA (reference sequence). The CDR3 sequence is CSARPPTGFYEQYF.